The 27 T cell receptor beta chains in this list originate from one sample, sequenced in a study of Tregs in tolerant kidney transplant recipients. Generated by immunoSEQ multiplex PCR, the TCRdb table keeps only in-frame clones and is missing some. Of roughly 250,000 clones listed, around 81% are singletons. The sequenced material came from CD4+ T cells from blood. Every receptor here comes from a human donor in good health.

This chain connects TRBV19 to TRBJ2-7; TRBD1 matches 9 bases. CDR3 size: 13 residues. Germline lookup yields CDR1 LNHDA and CDR2 SQIVND (reference sequence). The ends lost 3 bases at V and 3 bases at J; junction bases unmatched: 0. This CDR3 is CASSMGQGYEQYF. For the CDR3, the DNA is TGTGCCAGTAGTATGGGACAGGGCTACGAGCAGTACTTC.

The table lists this clone with a count of one. V usage is TRBV19 and J usage is TRBJ2-3, with TRBD1 matching over 7 bases. Germline CDR1 reads LNHDA; CDR2 reads SQIVND (reference sequence). The V segment lost 4 bases and the J segment 0 bases; nucleotides outside the gene matches: 7. The CDR3 contains 16 residues. CDR3 residues: CASSNRGGPSTDTQYF. The DNA for the CDR3 is TGTGCCAGTAGTAACAGGGGCGGTCCTAGCACAGATACGCAGTATTTT.

CDR3 residues: CASSPLAEIYF. In nucleotides, the CDR3 is TGTGCCAGCAGTCCTCTAGCGGAAATCTACTTC. The chain combines TRBV6-6 with TRBJ2-7, with 7 bases identical to TRBD2. The CDR3 is 11 residues long. V was clipped by 5 bases and J by 13 bases; unmatched bases: 8. The V gene's germline CDR1 is MNHNY and CDR2 SVGAGI (reference sequence).

The rearrangement uses TRBV19 and TRBJ2-1; 13 nucleotides agree with TRBD2. This CDR3 is 14 amino acids long. Germline CDR1 is LNHDA and CDR2 is SQIVND (reference sequence). The ends lost 8 bases at V and 6 bases at J; junction bases unmatched: 4. The DNA of the CDR3 is TGTGCCAGTCGGACTAGCGGGAGTTTCAATGAGCAGTTCTTC. This codes for CASRTSGSFNEQFF.

The chain joins TRBV10-1 to TRBJ2-2; D is unclear. V lost 0 bases to trimming and J lost 6 bases, with 5 bases between them. CDR3 length: 13 residues. The V gene's germline CDR1 is WNHNN and CDR2 SYGVQD (reference sequence). Here the CDR3 reads CASSESLPGELFF. The DNA of the CDR3 is TGCGCCAGCAGTGAGTCGTTACCCGGGGAGCTGTTTTTT.

The chain recombines TRBV11-2 with TRBJ1-1, with 8 nucleotides matching TRBD1. Germline-derived CDR1 and CDR2 are SGHAT and FQNNGV. The ends lost 5 bases at V and 13 bases at J; junction bases unmatched: 24. The CDR3 is 17 amino acids. CDR3 region: CASSDPPGQGLSGTGFF. The CDR3 region has the DNA TGTGCCAGCAGCGACCCACCAGGACAGGGCCTAAGTGGAACTGGTTTCTTT.

This sequence joins TRBV9 and TRBJ1-4; the D is unclear. V dropped 1 base and J dropped 8 bases, with 15 bases sitting between them. The CDR3 length is 15 residues. CDR1 and CDR2 (germline): SGDLS, YYNGEE. The CDR3: CASSVKSRVGEKLFF. In DNA form, the CDR3 reads TGTGCCAGCAGCGTAAAAAGCCGGGTAGGCGAAAAACTGTTTTTT. Full variable domain (rest looked up from reference TRBV9 and TRBJ1-4): DSGVTQTPKHLITATGQRVTLRCSPRSGDLSVYWYQQSLDQGLQFLIQYYNGEERAKGNILERFSAQQFPDLHSELNLSSLELGDSALYFCASSVKSRVGEKLFFGSGTQLSVL.

V is TRBV6-1 and J is TRBJ2-7; 11 bases fit TRBD2. V gave up 5 bases and J gave up 1 base; unmatched junction bases: 4. Germline V gene sequence: CDR1 MNHNS, CDR2 SASEGT. There are 15 residues in the CDR3. CDR3 region: CASSPLAGVSYEQYF. The CDR3 bases are TGTGCCAGCAGTCCACTAGCGGGAGTGTCCTACGAGCAGTACTTC.

This chain uses TRBV11-3 with TRBJ2-1; 9 positions agree with TRBD1. J lost 3 bases, V lost 5 bases, and 8 bases had no gene match. The CDR3 has 16 amino acids. Per germline, CDR1 SGHNT and CDR2 YENEEA. CDR3 loop: CASSPSTGGNYNEQFF. The CDR3 DNA reads TGTGCCAGCAGCCCAAGCACAGGGGGCAACTACAATGAGCAGTTCTTC.

The J gene is TRBJ2-7, the V gene TRBV11-3; D is perhaps TRBD1 or TRBD2 (5 bases each). CDR1 is SGHNT, CDR2 YENEEA, per germline. This CDR3 has 13 amino acids. V dropped 5 bases and J dropped 3 bases, with 11 bases sitting between them. The CDR3 sequence is CASSTGANYEQYF. DNA for the CDR3: TGTGCCAGCAGCACCGGGGCCAACTACGAGCAGTACTTC.

J is TRBJ1-1 and V is TRBV10-1; a possible D gene is TRBD1 (6 bases). Trimming left V 5 bases short and J 5 bases short, with 12 bases between. Germline values: CDR1 WNHNN, CDR2 SYGVQD (reference sequence). The CDR3 has 13 residues. Here the CDR3 reads CASSPGQKTEAFF. CDR3 DNA: TGCGCCAGCAGTCCCGGACAGAAAACTGAAGCTTTCTTT.

The V gene is TRBV7-9, the J gene TRBJ2-3, with D perhaps TRBD2 (6 bases). V was cut by 6 bases and J by 3 bases, with 16 bases left in between. Per germline, CDR1 SEHNR and CDR2 FQNEAQ (reference sequence). The CDR3 is 15 amino acids. The CDR3 here is CASSPIGGATDTQYF. The CDR3 DNA follows: TGTGCCAGCAGTCCCATCGGGGGAGCTACAGATACGCAGTATTTT. The full variable domain, with the rest looked up from reference TRBV7-9 and TRBJ2-3, is DTGVSQNPRHKITKRGQNVTFRCDPISEHNRLYWYRQTLGQGPEFLTYFQNEAQLEKSRLLSDRFSAERPKGSFSTLEIQRTEQGDSAMYLCASSPIGGATDTQYFGPGTRLTVL.

The V and J genes are TRBV7-9 and TRBJ1-2; D not resolved. Trimming took 0 bases from V and 5 from J, leaving 4 bases between them. The CDR3 spans 12 residues. The germline V gene has CDR1 SEHNR and CDR2 FQNEAQ (reference sequence). The DNA of the CDR3 is TGTGCCAGCAGCTTAGCTGCGTATGGCTACACCTTC. It specifies CASSLAAYGYTF.

The rearrangement links TRBV6-1 to TRBJ2-5; the match to TRBD2 covers 12 bases. The DNA end is more similar to TRBJ2-7, so the J call may be wrong. CDR3 length: 16 amino acids. Germline CDR1 reads MNHNS; CDR2 reads SASEGT. The CDR3 region is CASSGTGTSGSYEQYF. Written as DNA, the CDR3 is TGTGCCAGCAGTGGAACCGGGACTAGCGGGTCCTACGAGCAGTACTTC.

This chain connects TRBV5-1 to TRBJ2-1; D perhaps matches TRBD1 (6 bases). V dropped 0 bases and J dropped 5 bases, with 9 bases sitting between them. The CDR3 totals 14 residues. In germline, CDR1 is SGHRS, CDR2 YFSETQ. The CDR3: CASSLGGQNNEQFF. The CDR3 bases are TGCGCCAGCAGCTTGGGCGGACAGAACAATGAGCAGTTCTTC.

This chain links TRBV27 with TRBJ1-1, with a tentative D call TRBD1 (5 bases). V was trimmed by 2 bases and J by 3 bases, leaving 16 bases between them. Germline CDR1 MNHEY, CDR2 SMNVEV (reference sequence). CDR3 length equals 16 residues. CDR3 DNA: TGTGCCAGCAGTTTACTTGGGGGGAAGGTGGACACTGAAGCTTTCTTT. Its protein product is CASSLLGGKVDTEAFF.

The gene calls are TRBV21-1 and TRBJ2-1; whether TRBD1, the table's D call, matches the DNA was not checked. TRBV21-1 is noted as a pseudogene. This CDR3 is built from 15 residues. Written as DNA, the CDR3 is TGTGCCAGCAGCAAACTAAGCCCCAGGGGGTATGAGCAGTTCTTC. It specifies CASSKLSPRGYEQFF.

The chain joins TRBV10-1 to TRBJ2-7; 10 bases match TRBD1. Germline loops: CDR1 WNHNN, CDR2 SYGVQD (reference sequence). The CDR3 length is 16 residues. V shed 0 bases, J shed 1 base, and the junction held 3 bases outside the gene matches. The chain's CDR3 is CASSESWGQGSYEQYF. CDR3 coding DNA: TGCGCCAGCAGTGAGTCGTGGGGACAGGGGTCCTACGAGCAGTACTTC.

This clone was seen a handful of times. The V gene is TRBV18, the J gene TRBJ1-4; no clear D. CDR3 length equals 14 residues. V was shortened by 3 bases and J by 1 base, with 6 bases between the two germline ends. CDR1 is KGHSH, CDR2 LQKENI, per germline. CDR3 sequence (DNA): TGTGCCAGCTCACCTGCGGGAACTAATGAAAAACTGTTTTTT. This gives the protein CASSPAGTNEKLFF.

Worth noting for this clone: Other DNA sequences of this sample code for an identical CDR3. V gene TRBV18 combines with J gene TRBJ2-5; possibly TRBD1 or TRBD2 for D (6 bases each). The V gene's germline CDR1 is KGHSH and CDR2 LQKENI. This CDR3 has 13 amino acids. V lost 3 bases to trimming and J lost 5 bases, with 10 bases between them. The DNA for the CDR3 is TGTGCCAGCTCACCTCAGGGGAGGGAGACCCAGTACTTC. Translated, it gives CASSPQGRETQYF. Variable domain in full (rest from reference TRBV18 and TRBJ2-5): NAGVMQNPRHLVRRRGQEARLRCSPMKGHSHVYWYRQLPEEGLKFMVYLQKENIIDESGMPKERFSAEFPKEGPSILRIQQVVRGDSAAYFCASSPQGRETQYFGPGTRLLVL.

This chain connects TRBV7-9 to TRBJ1-6; D call uncertain. V was pared by 7 bases and J by 6 bases, with 10 bases between. This CDR3 spans 13 amino acids. Germline assignment: CDR1 SEHNR and CDR2 FQNEAQ (reference sequence). CDR3: CASKTSGNSPLHF. Written as DNA, the CDR3 is TGTGCCAGCAAAACATCGGGTAATTCACCCCTCCACTTT.

This clone has just a few counts. The rearrangement joins TRBV6-5 to TRBJ1-1; D not resolved. The V end lost 2 bases, the J end lost 7 bases, and 8 bases lay between the germline ends. Germline V gene data show CDR1 as MNHEY and CDR2 as SVGAGI. The CDR3 sequence is 12 residues long. The CDR3 coding sequence is TGTGCCAGCAGTTACCCGGACGGTGAAGCTTTCTTT. Protein: CASSYPDGEAFF.

This clone occurred a few times. The J gene is TRBJ2-7, the V gene TRBV7-8, with unresolved D. Per the germline V gene, CDR1 is SGHVS and CDR2 is FQNEAQ. Deletions cut 2 bases from V and 3 bases from J, with 8 bases between. This CDR3 has 13 amino acids. The CDR3 is CASSLTIHYEQYF. In DNA, the CDR3 is TGTGCCAGCAGCTTAACAATCCACTACGAGCAGTACTTC.

The V gene is TRBV20-1, the J gene TRBJ1-2; possibly TRBD1 for D (5 bases). Germline values: CDR1 DFQATT, CDR2 SNEGSKA (reference sequence). The length of the CDR3 is 11 residues. The CDR3: CIGRVVYGYTF. Written as DNA, the CDR3 is TGCATAGGCAGGGTAGTCTATGGCTACACCTTC.

The chain employs TRBV12-2 and TRBJ1-3; TRBD1 is the table's D call and was not checked against the DNA. TRBV12-2 is classified as a pseudogene. CDR3 length: 16 residues. The CDR3 protein is CASRLMRDRTGNTIYF. The DNA of the CDR3 is TGTGCAAGTCGCTTAATGCGGGACAGAACTGGAAACACCATATATTTT.

This clone is a singleton in its sample. The junction differs from germline at one of its ends, possibly a read error. V gene TRBV6-6 combines with J gene TRBJ2-7; no reliable D call. The CDR3 totals 14 residues. The germline V gene encodes CDR1 MNHNY and CDR2 SVGAGI (reference sequence). CDR3 amino acids: CASSYLGSSYEQCF. The CDR3 DNA reads as TGTGCCAGCAGTTACTTGGGAAGCTCCTACGAGCAGTGCTTC.

This rearrangement joins TRBV5-4 to TRBJ1-1, with 10 bases fitting TRBD1. Germline V lookup: CDR1 SGHNT, CDR2 YYREEE (reference sequence). Germline trimming cut 3 bases from V and 1 base from J; bases unmatched to any gene: 12. There are 18 residues in the CDR3. CDR3 protein: CASSSGGTGDGANTEAFF. CDR3 nucleotide sequence: TGTGCCAGCAGCTCAGGGGGGACAGGGGACGGGGCGAACACTGAAGCTTTCTTT.